These 7 T cell receptor beta chains were all obtained from the same sample, sequenced in a study of blood T cells in healthy people across ages. The use of a sample-barcoded 5' primer and a J-beta primer mix characterized a second PCR of about 6 to 11 cycles. A single record per CDR3 protein comes from TCRdb applying MiXCR to the 5' RACE reads. Among 1.5 million to 2 million distinct CDR3 sequences, about 49% were seen once, and the ten largest hold roughly 2.1%. The sequenced sample consisted of blood. The source is a woman between 35 and 50 years old in good health.

The chain carries TRBV6-1 and TRBJ2-5, with 10 nucleotides matching TRBD2. The CDR3 loop spans 17 amino acids. Germline lookup yields CDR1 MNHNS and CDR2 SASEGT. Germline trimming cut 5 bases from V and 0 bases from J; bases unmatched to any gene: 9. CDR3 DNA sequence: TGTGCCAGCAGTCAACGCTCTAGCGGGGGACACCAAGAGACCCAGTACTTC. Protein sequence: CASSQRSSGGHQETQYF.

The chain employs TRBV20-1 and TRBJ1-2; perhaps TRBD1 as D (6 bases). The ends were cut back, 5 bases at V and 8 bases at J, with 15 bases in the middle. This CDR3 has 12 residues. Looked up from germline, CDR1 is DFQATT and CDR2 is SNEGSKA (reference sequence). The CDR3 reads CSASRSGGGYTF. The CDR3 DNA follows: TGCAGTGCTTCCAGGTCTGGGGGCGGCTACACCTTC.

In this sample, this clonotype turned up a few times. The chain uses TRBV3-1 and TRBJ2-1; D is undetermined. The CDR3 totals 14 residues. V lost 0 bases, J lost 13 bases, and 16 bases lay in between. The germline V gene has CDR1 LGHDT and CDR2 YNNKEL (reference sequence). The CDR3 sequence is CASSQDSFDRSQFF. CDR3 DNA sequence: TGTGCCAGCAGCCAAGATTCCTTCGACCGGAGCCAGTTCTTC.

The J gene is TRBJ2-1, the V gene TRBV5-6; D is uncertain. The CDR3 covers 13 residues. Trimming left V 3 bases short and J 2 bases short, with 6 bases between. Germline loops: CDR1 SGHDT, CDR2 YYEEEE. In nucleotides, the CDR3 is TGTGCCAGCAGCTCCCCCACCTACAATGAGCAGTTCTTC. Amino acids: CASSSPTYNEQFF.

This sequence joins TRBV12-3 or TRBV12-4 and TRBJ1-2, with D perhaps TRBD1 (6 bases). The CDR3 sequence is 14 residues long. V was trimmed by 1 base and J by 7 bases, leaving 13 bases between them. The CDR3 loop is CASSLDRGARGYTF. DNA of the CDR3: TGTGCCAGCAGTTTAGATAGGGGGGCGCGTGGCTACACCTTC.

This clonotype was found a few times. The junction departs from germline at one end; a sequencing error may be responsible. The chain has TRBV9 and TRBJ1-6; 10 bases fit TRBD1. CDR3 length: 15 amino acids. Per germline, CDR1 SGDLS and CDR2 YYNGEE. The CDR3 here is CASSARDRGNSPLHF. DNA for the CDR3: TGCGCCAGCAGCGCCAGGGACAGGGGTAATTCACCCCTCCACTTT.

The chain recombines TRBV7-2 with TRBJ2-7; 11 bases line up with TRBD1. CDR3 size: 17 residues. CDR1 SGHTA and CDR2 FQGNSA come from the germline V gene. Trimming at V came to 1 base and at J to 4 bases, leaving 9 bases not matched to a gene. Here the CDR3 reads CASSLGAGTGGPYEQYF. The CDR3 nucleotides read TGTGCCAGCAGCTTAGGTGCTGGGACAGGGGGTCCGTACGAGCAGTACTTC.